This T cell receptor beta chain derives from a study of technical replicates of blood from a few donors. The CDR3 runs 14 residues. CDR1 MDHEN and CDR2 SYDVKM come from the germline V gene. Unmatched junction bases numbered 3, after V lost 2 bases and J lost 3 bases. Sequencing was performed with immunoSEQ multiplex PCR; in TCRdb, only in-frame clones are kept and a portion is missing. Here the sample spans tens of thousands of clones, around 90% being singletons. This rearrangement joins TRBV28 to TRBJ2-7; 8 bases are a match to TRBD2. This receptor was taken from a human donor in good health. Sequencing input: T cells isolated from PBMCs. This CDR3 is CASSLRAGDYEQYF. The CDR3 bases are TGTGCCAGCAGTTTACGAGCGGGAGACTACGAGCAGTACTTC.